The 30 T cell receptor beta chains below all came from one sample that was sequenced in a study of blood T cell repertoires in COVID-19. TCRdb keeps only in-frame clones here, not all; method: immunoSEQ multiplex PCR. The sample holds under 140,000 clones, around 90% seen once. Sequencing input: peripheral blood. These receptors were taken from a human donor in a cohort sampled during active COVID-19.

The rearrangement joins TRBV6-5 to TRBJ2-1; maybe TRBD2 (6 bases). Trimming shortened V by 6 bases and J by 4 bases, and 10 bases separated the two germline ends. Germline CDR1 and CDR2: MNHEY and SVGAGI. CDR3 length equals 13 residues. Written as DNA, the CDR3 is TGTGCCAGCAGGCGGGGACTTTACAATGAGCAGTTCTTC. It is translated as CASRRGLYNEQFF.

The rearrangement uses TRBV19 and TRBJ1-1; 7 bases line up with TRBD1. V was clipped by 7 bases and J by 0 bases; unmatched bases: 8. Germline V gives CDR1 LNHDA, CDR2 SQIVND (reference sequence). CDR3 size: 15 residues. CDR3 protein: CASTPRQGLNTEAFF. Here the CDR3 DNA reads TGTGCCAGTACCCCACGACAGGGACTGAACACTGAAGCTTTCTTT.

This clone has more than one count but fewer than ten. The rearrangement links TRBV12-5 to TRBJ1-1; D is uncertain. V shed 7 bases and J shed 3 bases, with 12 bases lying between them. The CDR3 is made up of 13 amino acids. The germline gives CDR1 LGHNT, CDR2 FRNRAP. The CDR3 protein is CASAISGHTEAFF. The CDR3 DNA sequence: TGTGCTAGTGCCATTTCAGGCCACACTGAAGCTTTCTTT.

The gene calls are TRBV3-1 (or the pseudogene TRBV3-2) and TRBJ1-5; D gene unclear. The germline V gene has CDR1 LGHDT and CDR2 YNNKEL (reference sequence). V was trimmed by 4 bases and J by 7 bases, leaving 11 bases between them. The CDR3 consists of 13 residues. The chain's CDR3 is CASSPSSRQPQHF. In nucleotides, the CDR3 is TGTGCCAGCAGCCCGAGTTCCCGCCAGCCCCAGCATTTT.

The rearrangement joins TRBV6-5 to TRBJ2-3; a possible D gene is TRBD1 (5 bases). The CDR3 has 11 residues. Germline V gene sequence: CDR1 MNHEY, CDR2 SVGAGI. V lost 8 bases and J lost 3, with 6 bases in between. The CDR3 DNA follows: TGTGCCAGCCACAGGACAGATACGCAGTATTTT. Translating it yields CASHRTDTQYF.

J is TRBJ2-5 and V is TRBV2; tentatively, D is TRBD2 (5 bases). Trimming pared 7 bases from V and 4 bases from J, leaving 10 bases between. The CDR3 runs to 12 residues. Germline V gene data show CDR1 as SNHLY and CDR2 as FYNNEI. The CDR3 nucleotides are TGTGCCAGCAAATCCGAGGGAGAGACCCAGTACTTC. This translates into CASKSEGETQYF.

The chain employs TRBV4-3 and TRBJ2-2; 11 nucleotides agree with TRBD2. Germline V lookup: CDR1 LGHNA, CDR2 YSLEER. The V segment lost 0 bases and the J segment 6 bases; nucleotides outside the gene matches: 3. The CDR3 consists of 16 residues. CDR3 loop: CASSQELAGVSGELFF. CDR3 nucleotide sequence: TGCGCCAGCAGCCAAGAACTAGCGGGAGTATCCGGGGAGCTGTTTTTT.

The chain carries TRBV6-5 and TRBJ2-3; 7 nucleotides align to TRBD1. The V segment lost 6 bases and the J segment 2 bases; nucleotides outside the gene matches: 8. The CDR3 runs 15 residues. Germline CDR1 MNHEY, CDR2 SVGAGI. CDR3 loop: CASRDRTGVTDTQYF. DNA for the CDR3: TGTGCCAGCAGGGACCGGACAGGAGTCACAGATACGCAGTATTTT.

The chain uses TRBV11-2 and TRBJ2-7, with TRBD2 matching 8 bases. Germline values: CDR1 SGHAT, CDR2 FQNNGV. After removal of 5 bases from V and 2 bases from J, the junction contained 8 bases not matched to a gene. The length of the CDR3 is 15 residues. Here the CDR3 DNA reads TGTGCCAGCAGCCTCGGGAGGGGGGCTCCCTACGAGCAGTACTTC. Translation: CASSLGRGAPYEQYF. The full variable domain, rest sourced from reference TRBV11-2 and TRBJ2-7, is EAGVAQSPRYKIIEKRQSVAFWCNPISGHATLYWYQQILGQGPKLLIQFQNNGVVDDSQLPKDRFSAERLKGVDSTLKIQPAKLEDSAVYLCASSLGRGAPYEQYFGPGTRLTVT.

The rearrangement uses TRBV12-3 or TRBV12-4 and TRBJ2-7; 9 bases line up with TRBD1. V lost 10 bases and J lost 2; bases outside the gene matches: 6. This CDR3 has 13 amino acids. CDR3 sequence: CATGQGITYEQYF. The CDR3 nucleotides read TGTGCCACCGGACAGGGGATTACCTACGAGCAGTACTTC.

This chain connects TRBV18 to TRBJ2-5; a weak D match, TRBD2 (5 bases). Germline CDR1 reads KGHSH; CDR2 reads LQKENI. V shed 0 bases and J shed 5 bases, with 10 bases lying between them. CDR3 length: 14 amino acids. The CDR3 DNA follows: TGTGCCAGCTCACCACCGGAGGTACGGGAGACCCAGTACTTC. Translated: CASSPPEVRETQYF.

This rearrangement joins TRBV7-8 to TRBJ1-2; 9 bases line up with TRBD1. Germline-derived CDR1 and CDR2 are SGHVS and FQNEAQ. V was pared by 2 bases and J by 5 bases, with 6 bases of the junction left unmatched. The CDR3 loop spans 15 amino acids. In DNA form, the CDR3 reads TGTGCCAGCAGCTTACCAACAGGGGGCGCGTATGGCTACACCTTC. It translates to CASSLPTGGAYGYTF.

The chain uses TRBV25-1 and TRBJ1-5, with D uncertain. This CDR3 region has 14 residues. The ends were cut back, 2 bases at V and 9 bases at J, with 14 bases in the middle. CDR1 is MGHDK and CDR2 is SYGVNS in the germline V gene. The CDR3 DNA reads as TGTGCCAGCAGTGAAGAGGCCTCGGGGTGGCCCCAGCATTTT. Translating it yields CASSEEASGWPQHF.

The chain recombines TRBV19 with TRBJ1-1; D uncertain. The CDR3 totals 13 residues. The V end lost 7 bases, the J end lost 3 bases, and 12 bases lay between the germline ends. Germline values: CDR1 LNHDA, CDR2 SQIVND (reference sequence). The CDR3 region is CASMRREDTEAFF. CDR3 bases: TGTGCCAGTATGAGGAGGGAGGACACTGAAGCTTTCTTT.

The rearrangement links TRBV5-4 to TRBJ2-1; TRBD2 matches 9 bases. The germline V gene has CDR1 SGHNT and CDR2 YYREEE (reference sequence). This CDR3 contains 16 residues. Unmatched junction bases numbered 17, after V lost 7 bases and J lost 9 bases. The CDR3 reads CASGASAGGQPVEQFF. The DNA for the CDR3 is TGTGCCAGCGGGGCCTCAGCGGGAGGCCAGCCCGTTGAGCAGTTCTTC.

This clone was seen just once. The chain combines TRBV11-2 with TRBJ2-7, with 9 positions matching TRBD1. Germline values: CDR1 SGHAT, CDR2 FQNNGV. This CDR3 has 16 amino acids. Trimming took 4 bases from V and 3 from J; bases not matched to a gene: 10. CDR3 coding DNA: TGTGCCAGCAGCTCAAACACAGGGGGCGCCTTCTACGAGCAGTACTTC. Translated: CASSSNTGGAFYEQYF.

The chain couples TRBV7-3 to TRBJ2-1; 10 nucleotides match TRBD2. Trimming cost V 0 bases and J 9 bases; bases outside gene matches: 5. Germline CDR1 reads SGHTA; CDR2 reads FQGTGA. The CDR3 loop spans 15 amino acids. CDR3 nucleotides: TGTGCCAGCAGCTTAACGAGCGGGGGGGCTCGTGAGCAGTTCTTC. Protein: CASSLTSGGAREQFF. The whole variable domain, filled in from reference TRBV7-3 and TRBJ2-1, reads GAGVSQTPSNKVTEKGKYVELRCDPISGHTALYWYRQSLGQGPEFLIYFQGTGAADDSGLPNDRFFAVRPEGSVSTLKIQRTERGDSAVYLCASSLTSGGAREQFFGPGTRLTVL.

The rearrangement joins TRBV5-5 to TRBJ1-2, with a tentative D call TRBD1 (5 bases). There are 14 residues in the CDR3. Looked up from germline, CDR1 is SGHKS and CDR2 is YYEKEE (reference sequence). Deletions cut 4 bases from V and 8 bases from J, with 18 bases between. The CDR3 DNA is TGTGCCAGCAGCCACCAGGTGGGAACAGGCGGCTACACCTTC. Its protein is CASSHQVGTGGYTF.

This chain joins TRBV7-2 and TRBJ2-1, with 9 nucleotides matching TRBD1. CDR3 length: 15 residues. Germline assignment: CDR1 SGHTA and CDR2 FQGNSA. Trimming took 5 bases from V and 3 from J; bases not matched to a gene: 5. DNA of the CDR3: TGTGCCAGCAGCAGACAGGGGGACAACTACAATGAGCAGTTCTTC. Translating gives CASSRQGDNYNEQFF. The complete variable domain, with remaining parts taken from reference TRBV7-2 and TRBJ2-1, reads GAGVSQSPSNKVTEKGKDVELRCDPISGHTALYWYRQSLGQGLEFLIYFQGNSAPDKSGLPSDRFSAERTGGSVSTLTIQRTQQEDSAVYLCASSRQGDNYNEQFFGPGTRLTVL.

V usage is TRBV2 and J usage is TRBJ1-2, with D possibly TRBD1 on 6 matching bases. The V and J ends lost 7 bases and 8 bases respectively, with 14 bases between them. Per germline, CDR1 SNHLY and CDR2 FYNNEI. The CDR3 runs to 12 residues. The CDR3 sequence: CASMRGFGGYTF. The CDR3 DNA reads TGTGCCAGCATGAGGGGGTTCGGCGGCTACACCTTC.

J is TRBJ2-4 and V is TRBV3-1 (or the pseudogene TRBV3-2); D is ambiguous. From germline, CDR1 is LGHDT and CDR2 YNNKEL (reference sequence). The CDR3 covers 12 residues. With 3 bases removed from V and 7 bases from J, the gap between germline ends came to 7 bases. As DNA, the CDR3 is TGTGCCAGCAGCCAGGGCAGTAACATTCAGTACTTC. Protein product: CASSQGSNIQYF.

The rearrangement joins TRBV28 to TRBJ2-7; no firm D call. Germline V lookup: CDR1 MDHEN, CDR2 SYDVKM. The CDR3 has 16 amino acids. V lost 2 bases and J 0 bases, leaving 14 bases between the germline ends. CDR3: CASSLIQATHSYEQYF. The CDR3 coding sequence is TGTGCCAGCAGTTTAATTCAGGCAACCCACTCCTACGAGCAGTACTTC.

This chain uses TRBV7-3 with TRBJ2-7; D is undetermined. V gave up 2 bases and J gave up 0 bases, with 11 bases separating them. The CDR3 extends over 15 amino acids. The germline V gene has CDR1 SGHTA and CDR2 FQGTGA. The DNA for the CDR3 is TGTGCCAGCAGCTTATTACGGTTTAGCTCCTACGAGCAGTACTTC. Translating gives CASSLLRFSSYEQYF.

This rearrangement joins TRBV5-4 to TRBJ1-2, with a tentative D call TRBD1 (6 bases). The CDR3 runs to 15 residues. Deletions cut 0 bases from V and 3 bases from J, with 12 bases between. CDR1 is SGHNT, CDR2 YYREEE, per germline (reference sequence). The CDR3 DNA reads TGTGCCAGCAGCTTGGGGGGGCGAGGAGACTATGGCTACACCTTC. Translating it yields CASSLGGRGDYGYTF.

V usage is TRBV5-1 and J usage is TRBJ2-7; TRBD2 might be the D (6 bases). Per germline, CDR1 SGHRS and CDR2 YFSETQ. V was shortened by 3 bases and J by 6 bases, with 19 bases between the two germline ends. The CDR3 runs 15 residues. CDR3 sequence: CASSSLGGMMGEQYF. The CDR3 bases are TGCGCCAGCAGCTCCTTGGGAGGCATGATGGGCGAGCAGTACTTC.

The chain has TRBV7-9 and TRBJ2-3, with 7 bases identical to TRBD1. Germline CDR1 reads SEHNR; CDR2 reads FQNEAQ (reference sequence). The CDR3 sequence is 17 residues long. Trimming at V came to 5 bases and at J to 1 base, leaving 12 bases not matched to a gene. CDR3 sequence (DNA): TGTGCCAGCAGCCCGAGGGGGCACATCCGGGGCACAGATACGCAGTATTTT. It codes for CASSPRGHIRGTDTQYF. Supplemented by reference TRBV7-9 and TRBJ2-3, the full variable domain reads DTGVSQNPRHKITKRGQNVTFRCDPISEHNRLYWYRQTLGQGPEFLTYFQNEAQLEKSRLLSDRFSAERPKGSFSTLEIQRTEQGDSAMYLCASSPRGHIRGTDTQYFGPGTRLTVL.

The chain recombines TRBV11-3 with TRBJ2-7; 11 nucleotides line up with TRBD2. The CDR3 spans 14 residues. Trimming cost V 11 bases and J 4 bases; bases outside gene matches: 10. Per the germline V gene, CDR1 is SGHNT and CDR2 is YENEEA. The CDR3 DNA reads as TGTGCCGGACTACCTACTAGCGGGAGTTACGAGCAGTACTTC. Translation: CAGLPTSGSYEQYF. Filled out from reference TRBV11-3 and TRBJ2-7, the complete variable domain reads EAGVVQSPRYKIIEKKQPVAFWCNPISGHNTLYWYLQNLGQGPELLIRYENEEAVDDSQLPKDRFSAERLKGVDSTLKIQPAELGDSAVYLCAGLPTSGSYEQYFGPGTRLTVT.

As DNA, the CDR3 is TGTGCCAGCAGTTACTCTCGGACAGGGTACGGGGAGACCCAGTACTTC. Protein product: CASSYSRTGYGETQYF. V gene TRBV6-6 combines with J gene TRBJ2-5; 8 bases fit TRBD1. The junction had 8 bases not matched to a gene; V was cut back by 0 bases and J by 5 bases. CDR1 is MNHNY, CDR2 SVGAGI, per germline (reference sequence). The CDR3 extends over 16 amino acids.

The chain is built from TRBV28 and TRBJ1-5; possible D gene TRBD1, 5 bases. Deletions cut 6 bases from V and 0 bases from J, with 12 bases between. Germline V gives CDR1 MDHEN, CDR2 SYDVKM. This CDR3 is 15 amino acids long. The chain's CDR3 is CASRDSKNSNQPQHF. DNA for the CDR3: TGTGCCAGCAGAGACAGCAAGAATAGCAATCAGCCCCAGCATTTT.

On this clone: This sample also contains other DNA sequences that code for the same CDR3. This chain links TRBV7-9 with TRBJ1-3; D remains unclear. Germline V CDR1 and CDR2: SEHNR, FQNEAQ (reference sequence). The CDR3 totals 13 residues. V lost 1 base and J 4 bases, leaving 5 bases between the germline ends. As DNA, the CDR3 is TGTGCCAGCAGCTTAGGGGAGGGAAACACCATATATTTT. The encoded protein is CASSLGEGNTIYF.